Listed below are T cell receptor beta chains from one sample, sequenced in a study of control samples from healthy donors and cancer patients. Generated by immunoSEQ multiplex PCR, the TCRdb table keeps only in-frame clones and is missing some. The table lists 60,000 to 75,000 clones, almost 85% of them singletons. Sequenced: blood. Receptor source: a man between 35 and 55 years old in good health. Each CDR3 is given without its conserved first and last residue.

CDR3 protein: ASSFLDSRYNSPLH; V gene: TRBV28; J gene: TRBJ1-6
CDR3 protein: ASSRGNTEAF; V gene: TRBV5-6; J gene: TRBJ1-1
CDR3 protein: ASSQQGAPGYT; V gene: TRBV3-1/TRBV3-2; J gene: TRBJ1-2
CDR3 protein: AWCRGLGDNEQF; V gene: TRBV30; J gene: TRBJ2-1
CDR3 protein: ASSIGTGGYNEQF; V gene: TRBV19; J gene: TRBJ2-1
CDR3 protein: ASSLRDPRSTDTQY; V gene: TRBV3-1/TRBV3-2; J gene: TRBJ2-3
CDR3 protein: ASSLGGPSYNSPLH; V gene: TRBV7-8; J gene: TRBJ1-6
CDR3 protein: ASSSYRDRVSLNYGYT; V gene: TRBV7-8; J gene: TRBJ1-2
CDR3 protein: ASSRSGSGELF; V gene: TRBV5-1; J gene: TRBJ2-2
CDR3 protein: ASSRGAGGVASNEQF; V gene: TRBV4-2; J gene: TRBJ2-1
CDR3 protein: ASVDRYTEAF; V gene: TRBV12-5; J gene: TRBJ1-1
CDR3 protein: ASSNAPGGSDTQY; V gene: TRBV19; J gene: TRBJ2-3
CDR3 protein: ASRHLSGYGYT; V gene: TRBV9; J gene: TRBJ1-2
CDR3 protein: ASSSRLAGSSTDTQY; V gene: TRBV7-3; J gene: TRBJ2-3
CDR3 protein: ASSLRLAGTNEQF; V gene: TRBV5-4; J gene: TRBJ2-1
CDR3 protein: ASSLSAAFYNEQF; V gene: TRBV11-2; J gene: TRBJ2-1
CDR3 protein: ASSEQGSGTEAF; V gene: TRBV2; J gene: TRBJ1-1
CDR3 protein: ASSPLSGRGYYEQF; V gene: TRBV9; J gene: TRBJ2-1
CDR3 protein: ASNIWGGANGIQY; V gene: TRBV19; J gene: TRBJ2-4
CDR3 protein: ASRRTGAYNEQF; V gene: TRBV6-5; J gene: TRBJ2-1
CDR3 protein: ASSVGANTEAF; V gene: TRBV7-9; J gene: TRBJ1-1
CDR3 protein: ASKGSGNTIY; V gene: TRBV28; J gene: TRBJ1-3
CDR3 protein: AWIGQGKNTGELF; V gene: TRBV30; J gene: TRBJ2-2
CDR3 protein: ASSYPRDPSRDTQY; V gene: TRBV6-6; J gene: TRBJ2-3
CDR3 protein: ATIDTLNIQY; V gene: TRBV28; J gene: TRBJ2-4
CDR3 protein: ASSPGGRVRDTQY; V gene: TRBV7-2; J gene: TRBJ2-3
CDR3 protein: ASSLYMDTEAF; V gene: TRBV27; J gene: TRBJ1-1
CDR3 protein: ASSQDLAASSYNEQF; V gene: TRBV4-3; J gene: TRBJ2-1
CDR3 protein: ASSFVGGREQY; V gene: TRBV28; J gene: TRBJ2-7
CDR3 protein: ATPKIAGGRMNEQF; V gene: TRBV3-1/TRBV3-2; J gene: TRBJ2-1
CDR3 protein: ASSLTDEQGYGYT; V gene: TRBV5-8; J gene: TRBJ1-2
CDR3 protein: ASGVDRGNTEAF; V gene: TRBV5-1; J gene: TRBJ1-1
CDR3 protein: ASSPRDRVTGANVLT; V gene: TRBV28; J gene: TRBJ2-6
CDR3 protein: ASSDEIDRGEQY; V gene: TRBV28; J gene: TRBJ2-7
CDR3 protein: ASGVDGGGGEKLF; V gene: TRBV2; J gene: TRBJ1-4
CDR3 protein: ASSSSGGPANTGELF; V gene: TRBV7-8; J gene: TRBJ2-2
CDR3 protein: ASSLLPGTITEAF; V gene: TRBV5-8; J gene: TRBJ1-1
CDR3 protein: ASSPGQPSNQPQH; V gene: TRBV19; J gene: TRBJ1-5
CDR3 protein: ASSLASGGEYEPLH; V gene: TRBV5-1; J gene: TRBJ1-6
CDR3 protein: ASSTRTVSYEQY; V gene: TRBV2; J gene: TRBJ2-7
CDR3 protein: ASSLDGNNEQF; V gene: TRBV5-4; J gene: TRBJ2-1
CDR3 protein: ASSADIVHEAF; V gene: TRBV18; J gene: TRBJ1-1
CDR3 protein: AWSVDRGIPPYNEQF; V gene: TRBV30; J gene: TRBJ2-1
CDR3 protein: ATTTGFPYEQY; V gene: TRBV2; J gene: TRBJ2-7
CDR3 protein: ASSLAQGTDTQY; V gene: TRBV9; J gene: TRBJ2-3
CDR3 protein: ASSLDLQETQY; V gene: TRBV4-1; J gene: TRBJ2-5
CDR3 protein: ASSVEGGKTQY; V gene: TRBV9; J gene: TRBJ2-5
CDR3 protein: ASEGQGGKTQY; V gene: TRBV19; J gene: TRBJ2-5
CDR3 protein: ASSQDWNEQY; V gene: TRBV3-1/TRBV3-2; J gene: TRBJ2-7
CDR3 protein: ASSSVDRYTDTQY; V gene: TRBV5-6; J gene: TRBJ2-3
CDR3 protein: AWSQPPYRSPYEQY; V gene: TRBV30; J gene: TRBJ2-7
CDR3 protein: AISYGTGAYGYT; V gene: TRBV10-3; J gene: TRBJ1-2
CDR3 protein: ASSTSPEQF; V gene: TRBV6-2/TRBV6-3; J gene: TRBJ2-1